What follows are 19 T cell receptor beta chains derived from one specimen sequenced in a study of shared clonotypes between healthy human individuals. Data came from immunoSEQ multiplex PCR; TCRdb stores just in-frame clones and leaves some out. This sample carries 2,500,000 or so clones, roughly 92% of them seen once, and the ten largest clones take under 0.15%. The sequenced material came from naive CD4+ T cells sorted from blood. The subset: CD45RA+ positively selected. The receptors stem from a man aged 18 to 30 in good health.

V gene TRBV6-7 combines with J gene TRBJ2-3; TRBD2 matches 7 bases. TRBV6-7 counts as an open reading frame of uncertain function. V shed 7 bases and J 1 base; nucleotides not matched to a gene: 14. This CDR3 has 17 amino acids. The CDR3 DNA reads as TGTGCCAGCAAGGAGGGAGGGCCTTGGGTTGGCACAGATACGCAGTATTTT. Translation: CASKEGGPWVGTDTQYF.

The chain recombines TRBV18 with TRBJ2-7, with 12 nucleotides matching TRBD1. Germline V gene lookup returns CDR1 KGHSH and CDR2 LQKENI. This CDR3 is 18 amino acids long. J was trimmed by 2 bases and V by 3 bases; bases with no gene match: 11. CDR3 bases: TGTGCCAGCTCACCCGGGACAGGGGGCACGGGGCCCCCCTACGAGCAGTACTTC. Its translation: CASSPGTGGTGPPYEQYF.

The genes are TRBV28 and TRBJ1-4; maybe TRBD1 (5 bases). Germline values: CDR1 MDHEN, CDR2 SYDVKM. V lost 7 bases and J 6 bases, leaving 18 bases between the germline ends. This CDR3 region has 15 residues. The CDR3 spells CASIHQGARDEKLFF. The CDR3 region has the DNA TGTGCCAGCATCCATCAAGGGGCGCGAGATGAAAAACTGTTTTTT. Filled out from reference TRBV28 and TRBJ1-4, the complete variable domain reads DVKVTQSSRYLVKRTGEKVFLECVQDMDHENMFWYRQDPGLGLRLIYFSYDVKMKEKGDIPEGYSVSREKKERFSLILESASTNQTSMYLCASIHQGARDEKLFFGSGTQLSVL.

V usage is TRBV27 and J usage is TRBJ1-6, with D possibly being TRBD1 (5 bases). The CDR3 extends over 14 amino acids. CDR1 is MNHEY, CDR2 SMNVEV, per germline (reference sequence). V shed 2 bases and J shed 7 bases, with 9 bases lying between them. The CDR3 is CASSLGDGNSPLHF. In DNA form, the CDR3 reads TGTGCCAGCAGTTTAGGGGACGGGAATTCACCCCTCCACTTT.

The chain carries TRBV6-6 and TRBJ1-2; the D gene is possibly TRBD1 (5 bases). The germline gives CDR1 MNHNY, CDR2 SVGAGI (reference sequence). The ends were cut back, 7 bases at V and 7 bases at J, with 19 bases in the middle. The CDR3 is made up of 14 amino acids. The CDR3 here is CASTLKGSWRGYTF. In DNA form, the CDR3 reads TGTGCCAGCACCTTAAAGGGGAGTTGGCGTGGCTACACCTTC.

The chain recombines TRBV7-9 with TRBJ1-2; TRBD1 matches at 7 bases. The CDR3 has 16 residues. The junction had 11 bases not matched to a gene; V was cut back by 4 bases and J by 3 bases. Looked up from germline, CDR1 is SEHNR and CDR2 is FQNEAQ (reference sequence). CDR3 nucleotides: TGTGCCAGCAGCTCGTTGACAGGGCGTGCGGACTATGGCTACACCTTC. It yields the protein CASSSLTGRADYGYTF. The variable domain in full, with the rest retrieved from reference TRBV7-9 and TRBJ1-2, is DTGVSQNPRHKITKRGQNVTFRCDPISEHNRLYWYRQTLGQGPEFLTYFQNEAQLEKSRLLSDRFSAERPKGSFSTLEIQRTEQGDSAMYLCASSSLTGRADYGYTFGSGTRLTVV.

The chain employs TRBV19 and TRBJ2-7; 9 nucleotides align to TRBD1. This CDR3 spans 16 amino acids. The trim removed 6 bases at V and 2 bases at J, leaving 11 bases unmatched. The V gene's germline CDR1 is LNHDA and CDR2 SQIVND (reference sequence). Written as DNA, the CDR3 is TGTGCCAGTAGCCCACCGCGGGACAGGGACGCCTACGAGCAGTACTTC. The encoded protein is CASSPPRDRDAYEQYF.

This chain links TRBV9 with TRBJ1-1; unclear D gene. The germline V and J ends were trimmed by 3 bases and 1 base, with 7 bases remaining between them. The germline gives CDR1 SGDLS, CDR2 YYNGEE. The CDR3 has 13 residues. The CDR3 DNA follows: TGTGCCAGCAGCGCGCAGGCGAACACTGAAGCTTTCTTT. It yields the protein CASSAQANTEAFF.

This rearrangement joins TRBV5-1 to TRBJ2-7, with a weak D call TRBD1 (6 bases). From germline, CDR1 is SGHRS and CDR2 YFSETQ. The CDR3 has 15 residues. V lost 4 bases and J 7 bases, leaving 21 bases between the germline ends. The CDR3 loop is CASSPTMTGPGEQYF. The CDR3 DNA reads as TGCGCCAGCAGCCCTACTATGACAGGCCCTGGGGAGCAGTACTTC.

With regard to this clone: The sample carries other DNA sequences with the same CDR3. The CDR3 reads CASSSGLATDTQYF. CDR3 DNA: TGCGCCAGCAGCTCGGGACTAGCGACAGATACGCAGTATTTT. V and J are TRBV5-1 and TRBJ2-3; 10 positions agree with TRBD2. The germline V gene encodes CDR1 SGHRS and CDR2 YFSETQ. This CDR3 spans 14 amino acids. J was trimmed by 3 bases and V by 3 bases; bases with no gene match: 1.

The chain couples TRBV19 to TRBJ2-7, with TRBD1 as a possible D gene (5 bases). V was clipped by 7 bases and J by 1 base, with 14 bases between them. The CDR3 contains 14 residues. Per germline, CDR1 LNHDA and CDR2 SQIVND (reference sequence). CDR3 DNA: TGTGCCAGTACCCAAGGCCCAGGGTCCTACGAGCAGTACTTC. It yields the protein CASTQGPGSYEQYF.

CDR3 amino acids: CAISESPLSYEQYF. In DNA form, the CDR3 reads TGTGCCATCAGTGAGTCGCCGCTCTCCTACGAGCAGTACTTC. The chain uses TRBV10-3 and TRBJ2-7; D remains ambiguous. Trimming removed 0 bases at V and 0 bases at J, with 6 bases between. Germline lookup yields CDR1 ENHRY and CDR2 SYGVKD. This CDR3 is 14 amino acids long.

V is TRBV4-2 and J is TRBJ2-3; 7 positions agree with TRBD2. Germline V CDR1 and CDR2: LGHNA, YNFKEQ. The CDR3 runs 15 residues. V shed 4 bases and J 2 bases; nucleotides not matched to a gene: 6. The CDR3 DNA sequence: TGTGCCAGCAGCCTAAAGCGGGGCCCCACAGATACGCAGTATTTT. Amino acid sequence: CASSLKRGPTDTQYF.

The chain combines TRBV4-3 with TRBJ1-4, with 9 bases fitting TRBD1. The CDR3 has 20 amino acids. J lost 0 bases, V lost 1 base, and 12 bases had no gene match. Germline V gives CDR1 LGHNA, CDR2 YSLEER. The CDR3 region is CASSQGITGGNGATNEKLFF. CDR3 coding DNA: TGCGCCAGCAGCCAAGGCATTACAGGGGGCAATGGGGCAACTAATGAAAAACTGTTTTTT.

The chain carries TRBV5-6 and TRBJ1-1; D uncertain. This CDR3 comprises 16 residues. Trimming cost V 4 bases and J 1 base, with 17 bases left between them. Germline CDR1 reads SGHDT; CDR2 reads YYEEEE. CDR3 DNA: TGTGCCAGCAGCAAAAAGAGTGCGGGTTCGAACACTGAAGCTTTCTTT. Translating gives CASSKKSAGSNTEAFF.

The rearrangement uses TRBV7-4 and TRBJ2-1; D is undetermined. V was trimmed by 1 base and J by 7 bases, leaving 5 bases between them. Germline-derived CDR1 and CDR2 are SGHVT and SQSDAQ. The length of the CDR3 is 12 residues. CDR3 protein: CASSLVLNEQFF. CDR3 nucleotides: TGTGCCAGCAGCTTAGTTCTGAATGAGCAGTTCTTC.

The V gene is TRBV6-5, the J gene TRBJ2-4; D not certain. Germline V gene sequence: CDR1 MNHEY, CDR2 SVGAGI. CDR3 size: 12 residues. V shed 6 bases and J shed 8 bases, with 11 bases lying between them. The CDR3 sequence is CASSPNPYIQYF. The CDR3 DNA follows: TGTGCCAGCAGCCCGAACCCCTACATTCAGTACTTC.

This clone was observed once. This chain connects TRBV28 to TRBJ1-1; D remains ambiguous. The CDR3 consists of 12 residues. The V and J ends lost 5 bases and 4 bases respectively, with 8 bases between them. The germline gives CDR1 MDHEN, CDR2 SYDVKM. CDR3 in DNA: TGTGCCAGCAGTATCTTATCCACTGAAGCTTTCTTT. Translated, it gives CASSILSTEAFF.

Here the CDR3 DNA reads TGCAGCGTAGCGGCCAGACTAGTAGGCGAGCAGTACTTC. Translated: CSVAARLVGEQYF. V and J are TRBV29-1 and TRBJ2-7; a weak D match, TRBD2 (6 bases). This CDR3 contains 13 residues. Trimming removed 6 bases from V and 6 bases from J, with 18 bases in between. Germline CDR1 is SQVTM and CDR2 is ANQGSEA.